This T cell receptor beta chain was recorded in a study of T cell clusters in autoimmune cytopenias. Study-wide results and limits: TRB repertoire shifts in secondary cytopenia and chronic lymphocytic leukemia mostly reflected lymphoma, not autoimmunity.

This CDR3 has 14 residues. The germline gives CDR1 LNHDA, CDR2 SQIVND (reference sequence). About this clonotype itself: The antigen is undetermined.

One tube held mixed TRB-A and TRB-B primer pools for touch-down PCR. TCRdb re-called the multiplex PCR reads, yielding one record per CDR3 amino acid sequence without DNA. This sample's table reports nearly 7,000 distinct CDR3 sequences. Some 38,000 genome equivalents of blood DNA were amplified for TRB. These data also featured in a second study, about T cell repertoires in aging, cancer and after chemotherapy. This second study says: The full dataset contained some 8.7 million TCR reads. Compared with age-matched healthy donors, untreated hematological or solid cancer patients showed higher blood TCR clonality. Rebound thymic output was suggested by rising median generation probability during chemotherapy in each cancer cohort.

The specimen sequenced was peripheral blood. The receptor was isolated from a human donor in good health. The gene calls are TRBV19 and TRBJ1-5; TCRdb lists TRBD1, though no DNA is available to test this call. The CDR3 protein is CASSWTGTNQPQHF.